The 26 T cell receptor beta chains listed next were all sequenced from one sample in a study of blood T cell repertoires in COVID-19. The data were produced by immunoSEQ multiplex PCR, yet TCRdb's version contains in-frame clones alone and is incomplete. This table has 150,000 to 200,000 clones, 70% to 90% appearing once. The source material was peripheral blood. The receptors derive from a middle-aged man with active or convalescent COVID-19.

The CDR3 loop reads CASSLLVQGYGYTF. The CDR3 bases are TGTGCCAGCAGCTTACTGGTGCAGGGCTATGGCTACACCTTC. The chain is built from TRBV7-8 and TRBJ1-2; D is possibly TRBD1 (5 bases). The V and J ends lost 2 bases and 4 bases respectively, with 11 bases between them. CDR3 length equals 14 residues. CDR1 is SGHVS and CDR2 is FQNEAQ in the germline V gene.

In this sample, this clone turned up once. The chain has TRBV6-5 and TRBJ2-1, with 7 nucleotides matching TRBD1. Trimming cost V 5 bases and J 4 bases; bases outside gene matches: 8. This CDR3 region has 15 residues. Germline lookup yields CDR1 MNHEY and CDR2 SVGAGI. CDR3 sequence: CASSNDRVKYNEQFF. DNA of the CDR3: TGTGCCAGCAGTAACGACAGGGTTAAGTACAATGAGCAGTTCTTC.

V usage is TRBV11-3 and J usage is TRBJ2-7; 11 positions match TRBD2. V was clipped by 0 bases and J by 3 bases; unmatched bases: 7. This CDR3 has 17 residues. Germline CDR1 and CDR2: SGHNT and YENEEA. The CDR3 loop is CASSLEVQLAGDYEQYF. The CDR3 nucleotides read TGTGCCAGCAGCTTAGAAGTCCAACTAGCGGGGGACTACGAGCAGTACTTC.

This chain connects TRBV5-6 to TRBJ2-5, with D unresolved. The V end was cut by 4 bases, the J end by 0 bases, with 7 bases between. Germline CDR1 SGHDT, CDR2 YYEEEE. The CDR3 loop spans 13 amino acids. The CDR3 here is CASSLRYQETQYF. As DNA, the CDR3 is TGTGCCAGCAGCCTCAGGTACCAAGAGACCCAGTACTTC.

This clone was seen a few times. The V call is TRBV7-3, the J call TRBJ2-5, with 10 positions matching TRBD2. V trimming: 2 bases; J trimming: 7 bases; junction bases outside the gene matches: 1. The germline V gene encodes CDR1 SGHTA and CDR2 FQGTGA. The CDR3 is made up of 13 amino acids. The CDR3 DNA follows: TGTGCCAGCAGCTTATTAGCGGGGGGGACCCAGTACTTC. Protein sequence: CASSLLAGGTQYF.

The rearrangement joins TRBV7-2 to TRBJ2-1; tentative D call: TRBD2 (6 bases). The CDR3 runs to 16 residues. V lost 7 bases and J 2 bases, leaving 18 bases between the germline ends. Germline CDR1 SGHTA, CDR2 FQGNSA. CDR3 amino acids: CASTPAAGLAYNEQFF. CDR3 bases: TGTGCCAGCACCCCGGCCGCGGGACTGGCCTACAATGAGCAGTTCTTC.

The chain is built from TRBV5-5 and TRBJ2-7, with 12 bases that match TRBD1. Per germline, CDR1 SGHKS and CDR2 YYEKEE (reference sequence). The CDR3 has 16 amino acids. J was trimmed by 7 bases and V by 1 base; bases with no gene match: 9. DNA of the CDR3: TGTGCCAGCAGCTTGAGTTGGGACAGGGGGCATGGGGAGCAGTACTTC. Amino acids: CASSLSWDRGHGEQYF.

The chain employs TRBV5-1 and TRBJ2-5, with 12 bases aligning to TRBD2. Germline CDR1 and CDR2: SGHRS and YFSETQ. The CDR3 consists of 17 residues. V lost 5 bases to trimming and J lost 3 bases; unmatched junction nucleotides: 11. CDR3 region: CASSPPPWTSGEETQYF. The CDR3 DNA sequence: TGCGCCAGCAGTCCCCCTCCTTGGACTAGCGGGGAAGAGACCCAGTACTTC.

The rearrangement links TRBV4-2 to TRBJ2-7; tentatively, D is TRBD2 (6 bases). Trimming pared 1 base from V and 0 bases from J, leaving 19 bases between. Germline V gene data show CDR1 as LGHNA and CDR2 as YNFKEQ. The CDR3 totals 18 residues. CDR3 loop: CASSQGGAGTQSSYEQYF. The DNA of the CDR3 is TGTGCCAGCAGCCAAGGGGGTGCCGGGACTCAGAGCTCCTACGAGCAGTACTTC.

CDR3 sequence: CASCAGGVAGGANVLTF. The DNA of the CDR3 is TGTGCCAGCTGTGCGGGAGGGGTCGCGGGTGGGGCCAACGTCCTGACTTTC. This rearrangement joins TRBV27 to TRBJ2-6; 9 nucleotides agree with TRBD2. The CDR3 is 17 residues long. Per germline, CDR1 MNHEY and CDR2 SMNVEV (reference sequence). With V trimmed by 8 bases and J by 3 bases, 11 bases remained unmatched.

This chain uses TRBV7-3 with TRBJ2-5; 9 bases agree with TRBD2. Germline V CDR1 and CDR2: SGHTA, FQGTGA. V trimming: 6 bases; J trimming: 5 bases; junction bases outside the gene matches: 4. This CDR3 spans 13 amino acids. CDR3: CASSLGLAETQYF. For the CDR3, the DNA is TGTGCCAGCAGTCTAGGACTAGCGGAGACCCAGTACTTC.

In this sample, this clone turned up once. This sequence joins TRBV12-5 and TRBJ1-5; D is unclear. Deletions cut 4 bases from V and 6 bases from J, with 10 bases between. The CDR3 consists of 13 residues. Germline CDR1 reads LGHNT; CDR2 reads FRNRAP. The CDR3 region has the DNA TGTGCTAGTGGTTGGGCAGTAGGTCAGCCCCAGCATTTT. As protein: CASGWAVGQPQHF.

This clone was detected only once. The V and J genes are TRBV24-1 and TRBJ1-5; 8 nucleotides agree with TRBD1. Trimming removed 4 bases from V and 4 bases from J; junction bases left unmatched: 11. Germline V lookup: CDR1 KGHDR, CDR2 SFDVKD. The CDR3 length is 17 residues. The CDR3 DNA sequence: TGTGCCACCAGTGAGAACAGGGGGAATATATGGAATCAGCCCCAGCATTTT. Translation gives CATSENRGNIWNQPQHF.

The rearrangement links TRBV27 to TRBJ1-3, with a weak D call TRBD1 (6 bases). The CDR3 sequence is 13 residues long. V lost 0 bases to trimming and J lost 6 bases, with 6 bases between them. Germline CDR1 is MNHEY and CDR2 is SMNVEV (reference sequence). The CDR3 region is CASSLSGANTIYF. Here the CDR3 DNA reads TGTGCCAGCAGTTTATCGGGGGCAAACACCATATATTTT.

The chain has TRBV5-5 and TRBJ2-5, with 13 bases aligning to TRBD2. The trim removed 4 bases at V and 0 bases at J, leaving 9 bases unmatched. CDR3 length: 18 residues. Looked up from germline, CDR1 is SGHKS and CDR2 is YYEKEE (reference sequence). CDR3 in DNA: TGTGCCAGCAGCCTGGGACTAGCGGGGCTAAGGTACCAAGAGACCCAGTACTTC. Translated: CASSLGLAGLRYQETQYF.

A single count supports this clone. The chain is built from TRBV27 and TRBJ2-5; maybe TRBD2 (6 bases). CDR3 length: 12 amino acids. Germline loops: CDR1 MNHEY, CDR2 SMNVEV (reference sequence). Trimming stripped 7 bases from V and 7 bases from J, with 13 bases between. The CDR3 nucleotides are TGTGCCAGCAAAACTAGCCTAGGGACCCAGTACTTC. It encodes CASKTSLGTQYF.

The CDR3 nucleotides are TGTGCCAGCAGCTTACTCCCAGGGGGGTACTACGAGCAGTACTTC. Encoded protein: CASSLLPGGYYEQYF. The rearrangement joins TRBV7-3 to TRBJ2-7, with D tentatively TRBD1 (7 bases). In germline, CDR1 is SGHTA, CDR2 FQGTGA. The CDR3 loop spans 15 amino acids. Trimming shortened V by 2 bases and J by 3 bases, and 14 bases separated the two germline ends.

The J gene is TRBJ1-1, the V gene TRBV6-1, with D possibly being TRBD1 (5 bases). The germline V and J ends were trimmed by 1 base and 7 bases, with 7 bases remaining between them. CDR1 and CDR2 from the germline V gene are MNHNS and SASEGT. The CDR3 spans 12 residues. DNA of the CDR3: TGTGCCAGCAGTGAAGACAGGAGTGAAGCTTTCTTT. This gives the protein CASSEDRSEAFF.

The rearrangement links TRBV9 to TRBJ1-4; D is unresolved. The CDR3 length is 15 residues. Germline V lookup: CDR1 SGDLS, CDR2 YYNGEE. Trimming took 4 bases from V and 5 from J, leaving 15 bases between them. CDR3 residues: CASSSRGEGNEKLFF. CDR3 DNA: TGTGCCAGCAGCTCCCGGGGAGAAGGGAATGAAAAACTGTTTTTT.

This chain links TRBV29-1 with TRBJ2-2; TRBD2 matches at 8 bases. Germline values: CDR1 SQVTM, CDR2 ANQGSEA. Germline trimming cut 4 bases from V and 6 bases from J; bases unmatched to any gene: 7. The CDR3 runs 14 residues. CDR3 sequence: CSVGSGARAGELFF. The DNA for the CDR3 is TGCAGCGTTGGTAGCGGGGCCAGGGCCGGGGAGCTGTTTTTT.

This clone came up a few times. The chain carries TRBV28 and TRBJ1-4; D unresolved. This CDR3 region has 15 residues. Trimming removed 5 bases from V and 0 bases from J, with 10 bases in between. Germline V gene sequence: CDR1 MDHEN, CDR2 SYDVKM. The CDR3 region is CASSAREATNEKLFF. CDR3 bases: TGTGCCAGCAGTGCTAGGGAGGCAACTAATGAAAAACTGTTTTTT.

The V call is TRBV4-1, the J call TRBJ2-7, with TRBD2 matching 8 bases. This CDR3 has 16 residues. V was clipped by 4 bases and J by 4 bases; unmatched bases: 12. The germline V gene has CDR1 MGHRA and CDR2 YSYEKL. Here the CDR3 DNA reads TGCGCCAGCAGCCCTCTAAGACCGGGGGGGAGGTACGAGCAGTACTTC. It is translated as CASSPLRPGGRYEQYF.

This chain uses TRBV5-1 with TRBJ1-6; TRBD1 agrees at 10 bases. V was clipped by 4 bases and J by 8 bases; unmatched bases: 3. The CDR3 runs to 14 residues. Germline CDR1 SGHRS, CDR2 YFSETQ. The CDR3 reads CASSQGQGDSPLHF. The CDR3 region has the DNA TGCGCCAGCAGCCAAGGACAGGGGGATTCACCCCTCCACTTT.

CDR3 DNA sequence: TGTGCCAGCACCCTACCGTCAGGGCTCTCCTATAATTCACCCCTCCACTTT. This translates into CASTLPSGLSYNSPLHF. This chain links TRBV5-8 with TRBJ1-6; TRBD1 is a possible D gene (5 bases). The CDR3 extends over 17 amino acids. The V gene's germline CDR1 is SGHTS and CDR2 YDEGEE. V lost 6 bases, J lost 0 bases, and 16 bases lay in between.

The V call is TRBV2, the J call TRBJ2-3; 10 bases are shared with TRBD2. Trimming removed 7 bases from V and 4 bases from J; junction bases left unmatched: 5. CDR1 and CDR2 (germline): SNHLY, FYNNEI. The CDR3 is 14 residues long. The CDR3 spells CASIERGGSDTQYF. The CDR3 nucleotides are TGTGCCAGCATTGAGCGGGGGGGCTCAGATACGCAGTATTTT.

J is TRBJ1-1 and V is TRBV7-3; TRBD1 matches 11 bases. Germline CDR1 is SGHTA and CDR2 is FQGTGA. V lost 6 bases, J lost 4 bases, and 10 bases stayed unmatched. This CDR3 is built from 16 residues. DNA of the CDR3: TGTGCCAGCAGTCGGACAGGGGGCCCCGTTGTCACTGAAGCTTTCTTT. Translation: CASSRTGGPVVTEAFF.